The next 9 T cell receptor beta chains were all read from a single sample in a study of beta chain features in type 1 diabetes. Isolated RNA was reverse transcribed in full, so expressed TCRB transcripts were sequenced. The protocol was immunoSEQ multiplex PCR, while the TCRdb copy is restricted to in-frame clones and leaves out a portion. The sample yields hundreds of thousands of clones, 15% to 19% seen once. The sequenced material came from naive CD4+ T cells from blood. The receptors originated from a man aged 18 to 29 in good health.

V is TRBV18 and J is TRBJ2-7; no definite D call. Germline CDR1 and CDR2: KGHSH and LQKENI. V lost 3 bases to trimming and J lost 6 bases, with 12 bases between them. CDR3 length: 13 residues. CDR3 amino acids: CASSPGLIGEQYF. CDR3 nucleotides: TGTGCCAGCTCACCCGGCCTCATCGGCGAGCAGTACTTC.

This clone was seen a handful of times. CDR3 region: CTTVGGRLLHF. In nucleotides, the CDR3 is TGCACTACGGTTGGGGGGCGTCTACTCCACTTT. The chain links TRBV20-1 to TRBJ1-6; D may be TRBD1 (6 bases). CDR3 length: 11 residues. Germline CDR1 is DFQATT and CDR2 is SNEGSKA (reference sequence).

The chain links TRBV10-3 to TRBJ2-1, with D unclear. The germline gives CDR1 ENHRY, CDR2 SYGVKD. There are 14 residues in the CDR3. Trimming stripped 7 bases from V and 5 bases from J, with 15 bases between. The CDR3 DNA sequence: TGTGCCATCACGGATTCCAGACAAAACAATGAGCAGTTCTTC. Amino acids: CAITDSRQNNEQFF.

V usage is TRBV9 and J usage is TRBJ2-5; a possible D gene is TRBD2 (5 bases). V dropped 0 bases and J dropped 7 bases, with 10 bases sitting between them. The CDR3 is 13 amino acids. The V gene's germline CDR1 is SGDLS and CDR2 YYNGEE. CDR3 bases: TGTGCCAGCAGCGTAGCTCAAGGAGGGACCCAGTACTTC. It yields the protein CASSVAQGGTQYF.

The chain recombines TRBV4-1 with TRBJ2-1; D remains unclear. CDR3 length: 15 residues. V dropped 4 bases and J dropped 2 bases, with 12 bases sitting between them. From germline, CDR1 is MGHRA and CDR2 YSYEKL. DNA for the CDR3: TGCGCCAGCAGCCTCCTAGAGTTAGCCTACAATGAGCAGTTCTTC. Translation gives CASSLLELAYNEQFF.

This clone was counted a few times. This chain uses TRBV7-2 with TRBJ1-4; TRBD1 matches at 8 bases. CDR1 is SGHTA and CDR2 is FQGNSA in the germline V gene. CDR3 length equals 17 residues. V gave up 5 bases and J gave up 4 bases; unmatched junction bases: 12. CDR3 coding DNA: TGTGCCAGCAGCCCCATGAGGAGACAGGGGAATAATGAAAAACTGTTTTTT. Its translation: CASSPMRRQGNNEKLFF.

This clone was observed a handful of times. The chain uses TRBV28 and TRBJ1-6, with 7 bases identical to TRBD1. Trimming cost V 5 bases and J 9 bases; bases outside gene matches: 4. CDR3 size: 13 residues. Germline CDR1 reads MDHEN; CDR2 reads SYDVKM. CDR3 DNA sequence: TGTGCCAGCAGTCTCACAGGGGTTTCACCCCTCCACTTT. Translating it yields CASSLTGVSPLHF.

This clone was recorded a few times. This chain links TRBV5-4 with TRBJ1-2; D is undetermined. CDR3 size: 18 residues. Trimming stripped 3 bases from V and 12 bases from J, with 33 bases between. Germline V CDR1 and CDR2: SGHNT, YYREEE (reference sequence). Written as DNA, the CDR3 is TGTGCCAGCAGCTCACATGGTGGCGGTCCCACTCGATACTATAGGGACACCTTC. It codes for CASSSHGGGPTRYYRDTF.

This clone has only a few counts. The chain recombines TRBV9 with TRBJ2-4; D is possibly TRBD1 or TRBD2 (5 bases each). This CDR3 has 18 residues. V was shortened by 4 bases and J by 0 bases, with 20 bases between the two germline ends. Germline V gene lookup returns CDR1 SGDLS and CDR2 YYNGEE. The chain's CDR3 is CASSPRAGSQLAKNIQYF. CDR3 in DNA: TGTGCCAGCAGCCCCCGGGCAGGGAGCCAGCTAGCCAAAAACATTCAGTACTTC.